These T cell receptor beta chains were read from a single sample in a study of OX40 agonist ivuxolimab in advanced cancers. Sequencing used immunoSEQ multiplex PCR; TCRdb keeps in-frame clones, though not all of them. The data show over 100,000 clones, roughly nine tenths seen once. The sequencing used CD4+ or CD8+ T cells sorted from blood, collected in a trial of the OX40 agonist ivuxolimab. These receptors were taken from an adult with an advanced solid tumor such as melanoma, head and neck, liver or kidney cancer. Both conserved end residues are part of each CDR3. The order of the fields is clone size, D gene, J gene, V gene, CDR3 protein, CDR3 DNA. A D gene is named only where the DNA matches it firmly. For some rows the clone size is stated as once, few or many, or as a class when expanded; others skip it.

NA NA TRBJ2-2 TRBV7-9 CASSPPAGTITGELFF TGTGCCAGCAGCCCTCCGGCGGGTACCATTACCGGGGAGCTGTTTTTT
few NA TRBJ1-2 TRBV19 CASSSGGGYGYTF TGTGCCAGTAGTTCCGGTGGCGGGTATGGCTACACCTTC
NA TRBD2 TRBJ2-7 TRBV6-1 CASSETSGGSSYEQYF TGTGCCAGCAGTGAGACTAGCGGGGGGAGCTCCTACGAGCAGTACTTC
NA NA TRBJ2-1 TRBV29-1 CSVETHPRDEQFF TGCAGCGTTGAGACCCACCCACGGGATGAGCAGTTCTTC
NA NA TRBJ1-3 TRBV27 CASSLGGIGNTIYF TGTGCCAGCAGTTTAGGAGGGATTGGAAACACCATATATTTT
few TRBD1 TRBJ1-6 TRBV6-4 CASSDSNRGSPLHF TGTGCCAGCAGTGACTCGAACAGGGGATCACCCCTCCACTTT
NA TRBD2 TRBJ2-3 TRBV19 CASSIDRTSYSTDTQYF TGTGCCAGTAGTATCGACCGGACTAGCTATAGCACAGATACGCAGTATTTT
once NA TRBJ1-4 TRBV18 CASSPRALATNEKLFF TGTGCCAGCTCACCCCGAGCCCTTGCAACTAATGAAAAACTGTTTTTT
once NA TRBJ2-3 TRBV27 CASSFRTSTDTQYF TGTGCCAGCAGTTTCCGGACTAGCACAGATACGCAGTATTTT
once NA TRBJ2-7 TRBV28 CASSWVGEQYF TGTGCCAGTTCGTGGGTGGGCGAGCAGTACTTC
NA TRBD2 TRBJ2-1 TRBV30 CAFRLAGGMNEQFF TGTGCCTTTCGACTAGCGGGGGGTATGAATGAGCAGTTCTTC
NA NA TRBJ1-2 TRBV7-9 CASSLDLTGSGYTF TGTGCCAGCAGCTTAGATCTAACAGGTTCTGGCTACACCTTC
NA TRBD2 TRBJ2-7 TRBV28 CASRPGPAGYEQYF TGTGCCAGCAGACCGGGACCAGCGGGGTACGAGCAGTACTTC
NA TRBD2 TRBJ2-7 TRBV18 CASSPLAGGQYEQYF TGTGCCAGCTCACCACTAGCGGGGGGGCAATACGAGCAGTACTTC
NA TRBD1 TRBJ1-6 TRBV6-5 CASSYGQGLSPLHF TGTGCCAGCAGTTATGGACAGGGTCTTTCACCCCTCCACTTT
NA NA TRBJ1-1 TRBV10-3 CATQEGGVGAFF TGTGCCACCCAAGAGGGGGGCGTAGGAGCTTTCTTT
NA TRBD1 TRBJ1-4 TRBV5-1 CASSSLGTEEEKLFF TGCGCCAGCAGTTCGCTTGGGACAGAAGAAGAAAAACTGTTTTTT
NA NA TRBJ1-3 TRBV7-8 CASGRDGGNTIYF TGTGCCAGCGGCCGGGACGGTGGAAACACCATATATTTT
NA TRBD1 TRBJ2-1 TRBV4-3 CASSREGTGGKEQFF TGCGCCAGCAGCCGGGAAGGGACAGGGGGCAAAGAGCAGTTCTTC
NA TRBD2 TRBJ2-7 TRBV7-2 CASSPGGGGYYEQYF TGTGCCAGCAGCCCCGGTGGGGGGGGGTACTACGAGCAGTACTTC
NA TRBD1 TRBJ2-5 TRBV30 CAWGTGLGSETQYF TGTGCCTGGGGGACAGGGTTGGGATCGGAGACCCAGTACTTC
NA NA TRBJ1-4 TRBV6-1 CASAGRQNEKLFF TGTGCCAGCGCGGGACGGCAGAATGAAAAACTGTTTTTT
NA NA TRBJ2-7 TRBV7-8 CASSLDRNYEQYF TGTGCCAGCAGCTTAGACAGGAACTACGAGCAGTACTTC
NA NA TRBJ2-3 TRBV11-2 CASSSGRGADTQYF TGTGCCAGCAGCTCGGGACGGGGTGCAGATACGCAGTATTTT
once NA TRBJ1-3 TRBV4-2 CASSPPRGGSGNTIYF TGTGCCAGCAGCCCCCCCAGGGGAGGATCTGGAAACACCATATATTTT
NA TRBD2 TRBJ2-3 TRBV7-9 CASSSLAGGLTDTQYF TGTGCCAGCAGCTCTTTAGCGGGGGGGCTGACAGATACGCAGTATTTT
few NA TRBJ1-1 TRBV30 CAWSRSEAFF TGTGCCTGGAGTAGGTCTGAAGCTTTCTTT
once NA TRBJ2-3 TRBV6-6 CATASGGYTDTQYF TGTGCCACTGCGAGCGGTGGGTACACAGATACGCAGTATTTT
NA TRBD1 TRBJ1-2 TRBV30 CAWSRTGDYGYTF TGTGCCTGGAGTAGGACAGGGGACTATGGCTACACCTTC